The clone carrying this TCR beta chain appeared a few times. No antigen is known for it. This sample was included in a study of post-analysis software for immune sequencing data. Study as a whole: Several disease courses (relapsing-remitting, secondary progressive and progressive-relapsing) of multiple sclerosis were included. General study results and limits: Comparison with controls showed significantly lower normalized Chao1 diversity in multiple sclerosis patients. Controls had lower frequencies than patients of a handful of TRBV segments, which included TRBV5-6, TRBV5-1 and TRBV20-1.

V lost 3 bases and J lost 4, with 16 bases in between. From germline, CDR1 is DFQATT and CDR2 SNEGSKA (reference sequence). The length of the CDR3 is 14 residues. Unique molecular identifiers featured in each of the TCR beta cDNA libraries. Roughly 490,000 cDNA molecules came from roughly 1 to 10 million T cells. TCRdb reanalysed the PCR reads using MiXCR and keeps one entry per CDR3 protein. Counted here are about half a million distinct CDR3 sequences, around 40% occurring once; the ten biggest clones make up roughly an eighth. The sequence was collected from a girl between 5 and 17 years old with multiple sclerosis. The chain links TRBV20-1 to TRBJ2-7, with D hard to call. Sequencing was carried out using blood. CDR3 sequence: CSASPGRLLYEQYF. CDR3 nucleotides: TGCAGTGCTAGTCCGGGCAGGCTACTATACGAGCAGTACTTC.